This T cell receptor (beta chain) was observed in a study of blood T cell repertoires in COVID-19. Study context: T cells, B-cell-depleted T cells, or PBMCs provided the cDNA or gDNA that served as material.

J gave up 2 bases and V 2 bases, and 3 bases lay outside the gene matches. The CDR3 has 16 residues. The germline gives CDR1 SGHDN, CDR2 FVKESK. Profiled with immunoSEQ multiplex PCR; TCRdb holds only in-frame clones, not every one. The repertoire has under 250,000 clones, roughly 84% of them found once; the top ten carry roughly 27%. Specimen: peripheral blood. The TCR was taken from a middle-aged man with acute or convalescent COVID-19. The chain couples TRBV14 to TRBJ2-1, with 10 bases matching TRBD2. In DNA, the CDR3 is TGTGCCAGCAGCCAACTAGCGGGGGCCGCCTACAATGAGCAGTTCTTC. Its translation is CASSQLAGAAYNEQFF.